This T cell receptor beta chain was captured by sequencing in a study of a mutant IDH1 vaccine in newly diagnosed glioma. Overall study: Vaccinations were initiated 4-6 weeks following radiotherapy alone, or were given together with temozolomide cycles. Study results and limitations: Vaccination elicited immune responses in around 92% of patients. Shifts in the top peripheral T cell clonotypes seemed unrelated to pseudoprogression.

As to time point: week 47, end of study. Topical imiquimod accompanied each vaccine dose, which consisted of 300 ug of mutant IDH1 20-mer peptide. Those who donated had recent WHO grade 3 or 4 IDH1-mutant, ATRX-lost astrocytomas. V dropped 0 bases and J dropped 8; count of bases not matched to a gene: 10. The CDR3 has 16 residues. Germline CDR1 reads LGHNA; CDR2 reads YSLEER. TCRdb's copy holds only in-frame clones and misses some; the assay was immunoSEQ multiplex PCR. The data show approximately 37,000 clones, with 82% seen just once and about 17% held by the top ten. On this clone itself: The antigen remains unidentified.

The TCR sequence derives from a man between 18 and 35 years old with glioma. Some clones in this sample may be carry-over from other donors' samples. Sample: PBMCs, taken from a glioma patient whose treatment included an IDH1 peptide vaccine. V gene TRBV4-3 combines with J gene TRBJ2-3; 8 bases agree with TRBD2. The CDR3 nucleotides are TGCGCCAGCAGCCAAGATCTAAGCGGGGGTCTCGGTACGCAGTATTTT. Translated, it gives CASSQDLSGGLGTQYF.